This is a list of T cell receptor beta chains from one sample in a study of CD8 T cells in ankylosing spondylitis. TCRdb independently ran MiXCR on the 5' RACE reads; one entry per CDR3 protein. This sample yields almost 400,000 distinct CDR3 sequences, of which around 20% are seen a single time; about a sixth belongs to the top ten. What was sequenced was blood, either unsorted or a sorted T cell fraction (not recorded which). The receptors were sampled from a male donor with ankylosing spondylitis. Each CDR3 is given with its conserved first and last residue. The D gene is left open where the match is weak. Clone size is given for some rows only: seen once, a few or many times, or a class if the clone is expanded.

V	size	D	J	length	CDR3	DNA
TRBV4-3	-	TRBD2	TRBJ2-1	16	CASSQGEAGAYNEQFF	TGCGCCAGCAGCCAAGGTGAAGCGGGAGCCTACAATGAGCAGTTCTTC
TRBV27	few	TRBD1	TRBJ2-7	16	CASSLATMTGAVEQYF	TGTGCCAGCAGTTTAGCAACAATGACAGGGGCTGTGGAGCAGTACTTC
TRBV18	-	-	TRBJ2-3	15	CASSPRRDPTDTQYF	TGTGCCAGCTCACCACGGAGGGACCCCACAGATACGCAGTATTTT
TRBV4-1	few	-	TRBJ2-4	16	CASSQDLTIVKNIQYF	TGCGCCAGCAGCCAAGATCTGACCATAGTCAAAAACATTCAGTACTTC
TRBV6-5	-	TRBD2	TRBJ2-7	17	CASSYVGRAGVTYEQYF	TGTGCCAGCAGTTACGTTGGCCGAGCGGGAGTAACCTACGAGCAGTACTTC
TRBV6-2/TRBV6-3	-	-	TRBJ2-5	13	CASKTGNRETQYF	TGTGCCAGCAAAACAGGGAACCGAGAGACCCAGTACTTC
TRBV19	few	TRBD1	TRBJ1-1	15	CASSILRTGRPEAFF	TGTGCCAGTAGTATCCTCCGGACAGGGAGGCCTGAAGCTTTCTTT
TRBV12-3/TRBV12-4	few	-	TRBJ2-3	14	CASSLNLGGDTQYF	TGTGCCAGCAGTTTAAATCTTGGAGGCGATACGCAGTATTTT
TRBV28	few	TRBD1	TRBJ2-7	14	CASRRTGTSYEQYF	TGTGCCAGCAGGAGGACAGGGACCTCCTACGAGCAGTACTTC
TRBV10-3	-	-	TRBJ2-1	16	CAISDSDRLGRNEQFF	TGTGCCATCAGCGATTCAGACAGGCTGGGCCGCAATGAGCAGTTCTTC
TRBV20-1	-	-	TRBJ1-1	15	CSARDLGGGGTEAFF	TGCAGTGCTAGAGATCTTGGGGGAGGGGGCACTGAAGCTTTCTTT
TRBV29-1	-	-	TRBJ1-2	13	CSALTRWDYGYTF	TGCAGCGCCCTAACCCGGTGGGACTATGGCTACACCTTC
TRBV3-1	few	TRBD1	TRBJ1-2	15	CASSQRDRGNYGYTF	TGTGCCAGCAGCCAAAGGGACAGGGGGAATTATGGCTACACCTTC
TRBV2	-	-	TRBJ2-2	14	CASLTGRNTGELFF	TGTGCCAGCTTGACGGGGCGTAACACCGGGGAGCTGTTTTTT
TRBV28	-	-	TRBJ2-5	14	CASSLPVVQETQYF	TGTGCCAGCAGTTTACCCGTGGTACAAGAGACCCAGTACTTC
TRBV19	-	TRBD1	TRBJ2-1	16	CASSMTAGGGLNEQFF	TGTGCCAGTAGTATGACCGCAGGGGGCGGACTCAATGAGCAGTTCTTC
TRBV25-1	-	-	TRBJ2-7	15	CASSESAEGGGEQYF	TGTGCCAGCAGTGAATCGGCTGAGGGGGGCGGGGAGCAGTACTTC
TRBV19	-	-	TRBJ2-7	13	CATKRTESYEQYF	TGTGCCACCAAGCGGACAGAGTCCTACGAGCAGTACTTC
TRBV20-1	-	TRBD1	TRBJ2-7	14	CSVPLGQGAYEQYF	TGCAGTGTCCCCCTGGGACAGGGGGCATACGAGCAGTACTTC
TRBV7-3	-	-	TRBJ1-1	14	CASSKGGRNTEAFF	TGTGCCAGCAGCAAAGGGGGGAGGAACACTGAAGCTTTCTTT
TRBV9	few	TRBD1	TRBJ2-1	19	CASSAGGTGDFVSYNEQFF	TGTGCCAGCAGCGCCGGGGGGACAGGGGACTTCGTCTCCTACAATGAGCAGTTCTTC
TRBV2	-	-	TRBJ2-1	14	CASRRGQGGDWQFF	TGTGCCAGCAGAAGAGGTCAGGGAGGTGATTGGCAGTTCTTC
TRBV3-1	few	-	TRBJ2-1	14	CASSQGQDYNEQFF	TGTGCCAGCAGCCAAGGACAGGACTACAATGAGCAGTTCTTC
TRBV18	-	-	TRBJ1-4	13	CASSLDIGEKLFF	TGTGCCAGCTCGCTGGACATCGGGGAAAAACTGTTTTTT
TRBV29-1	-	TRBD1	TRBJ1-1	13	CSVGRDRYTEAFF	TGCAGCGTGGGCCGGGACAGATACACTGAAGCTTTCTTT
TRBV7-3	many	-	TRBJ1-1	13	CASSKLAGNEAFF	TGTGCCAGCAGCAAACTGGCAGGCAATGAAGCTTTCTTT
TRBV6-5	few	-	TRBJ1-5	14	CASSSIQGHQPQHF	TGTGCCAGCAGTTCCATACAGGGCCATCAGCCCCAGCATTTT
TRBV5-6	few	-	TRBJ2-3	15	CASGPPWGGTDTQYF	TGTGCCAGCGGCCCCCCTTGGGGGGGCACAGATACGCAGTATTTT
TRBV5-5	-	-	TRBJ1-2	16	CASSSLAPRPNYGYTF	TGTGCCAGCAGCTCCCTAGCCCCCCGACCCAACTATGGCTACACCTTC
TRBV5-1	-	-	TRBJ1-1	14	CASSSQGFGTEAFF	TGCGCCAGCAGTTCTCAGGGTTTTGGCACTGAAGCTTTCTTT
TRBV28	few	-	TRBJ1-6	14	CASRTDPANSPLHF	TGTGCCAGCAGGACGGACCCTGCTAATTCACCCCTCCACTTT
TRBV28	-	-	TRBJ1-1	15	CASSPQSLADTEAFF	TGTGCCAGCAGTCCCCAATCCCTCGCGGACACTGAAGCTTTCTTT
TRBV28	once	-	TRBJ1-4	13	CASSLPGREKLFF	TGTGCCAGCAGTTTACCGGGGCGCGAAAAACTGTTTTTT
TRBV7-3	-	TRBD2	TRBJ2-3	15	CASSFASGREDTQYF	TGTGCCAGCAGCTTTGCTAGCGGGAGGGAAGATACGCAGTATTTT
TRBV29-1	-	-	TRBJ1-1	12	CSARGFSPEAFF	TGCAGCGCGCGGGGGTTTAGCCCTGAAGCTTTCTTT
TRBV29-1	few	-	TRBJ1-1	16	CSVEAPGQTGTTEAFF	TGCAGCGTTGAAGCCCCAGGACAGACCGGGACCACTGAAGCTTTCTTT
TRBV5-1	few	-	TRBJ2-7	14	CASSHAGTAYEQYF	TGCGCCAGCAGCCACGCCGGGACTGCGTACGAGCAGTACTTC
TRBV7-2	-	TRBD1	TRBJ1-1	14	CASSIPGGRDEAFF	TGTGCCAGCAGCATACCAGGGGGTCGCGATGAAGCTTTCTTT
TRBV6-5	once	-	TRBJ1-6	15	CASSYGPQGYSPLHF	TGTGCCAGCAGTTACGGCCCGCAGGGTTATTCACCCCTCCACTTT
TRBV12-3/TRBV12-4	-	-	TRBJ2-3	16	CASSLGTPLGTDTQYF	TGTGCCAGCAGTTTAGGGACCCCCTTGGGGACAGATACGCAGTATTTT
TRBV7-6	few	-	TRBJ2-3	12	CASSSGGDTQYF	TGTGCCAGCAGCTCCGGAGGGGATACGCAGTATTTT
TRBV2	few	TRBD1	TRBJ1-2	14	CASSVGQGVDGYTF	TGTGCCAGCAGTGTTGGACAGGGAGTGGATGGCTACACCTTC
TRBV12-3/TRBV12-4	few	-	TRBJ2-7	13	CASSWRGTYEQYF	TGTGCCAGCAGTTGGAGGGGAACCTACGAGCAGTACTTC
TRBV5-8	-	TRBD1	TRBJ2-5	16	CASSLDRGLRSETQYF	TGTGCCAGCAGCTTGGACAGGGGCCTCCGTTCGGAGACCCAGTACTTC
TRBV5-5	few	TRBD2	TRBJ2-2	16	CASSYRLAGLTGELFF	TGTGCCAGCAGCTACCGACTAGCGGGTCTTACCGGGGAGCTGTTTTTT